This TCR beta chain was found in a study of cytomegalovirus exposure and HLA in healthy donors (dated by TCRdb to 2016 to 2017). The study in broad terms: In an earlier analysis of 450 to 750 of the donors, about 270 Gb of sequence data and some 120 million unique TCR beta sequences from 180 million or so T cells were reported. About 300 gigabases of sequencing data and approximately 84 million unique TCR sequences were included in an early release covering several hundred HLA-typed donors. Among the roughly 400 genotyped donors, approximately 82% belonged to the genetic ancestry cluster associated with self-reported Caucasian donors. The study aimed to test whether cataloging public T cell receptors could reveal signatures of past pathogen exposure. The study used immunosequencing to profile the T cell repertoires of 600 to 850 subjects and linked those repertoires to cytomegalovirus serostatus. Besides the first cohort of more than 650 subjects, a separate validation cohort made up of 95 to 150 different subjects was used. To predict cytomegalovirus infection status, the study brought together high-throughput TCR immunosequencing, statistical association of individual TCRs with disease status, and machine learning. A later analysis re-analyzed previously published TCR beta repertoires from 666 donors and added high-resolution HLA genotyping to study TCR occurrence patterns. In the later analysis, no new phenotypic data were used to find candidate immune exposures; instead, reliance was placed on TCR beta sequences and their occurrence across donors. An earlier analysis of 500 to 750 of the donors applied high-throughput TCR beta sequencing to assess whether each TCR beta V gene segment acted as functional or pseudogenic. Donor age, sex, ethnicity and CMV serostatus were collected together with the repertoire data. In a later genetic analysis, genome-wide SNP genotypes for about 55% of the roughly 700 donors were used, and that subset was treated as a discovery cohort. Every repertoire in the discovery cohort had been generated on one and the same sequencing platform. Both class I and class II loci were covered by HLA typing, at four-digit resolution. Typing coverage varied by locus: roughly 629-640 donors for A, B, C, DRB1 and DQB1; around 560 for DQA1; nearly 610 for DPA1; approximately 470 for DPB1. A handful of DR-DQ haplotypes were handled as single units for association and clustering because linkage in the cohort was strong. Across under 500 genotyped donors of the cohort, an average of about 240,000 unique TCR beta nucleotide sequences per donor were sequenced, and around 20% of those sequences were non-productive.

In total, more than 500 healthy bone marrow donors made up the cohort. At the time of sampling, every cohort member was nominally healthy, though immune exposures that went unrecorded were likely present. The donor tested CMV seronegative, placing the donor among the 350 to 400 seronegative members of the cohort. A peripheral blood sample was provided by each donor, and peripheral blood mononuclear cells were used for TCR beta sequencing. Genomic DNA extraction from the blood cell samples was performed with the Qiagen DNeasy Blood Extraction Kit. Study-level results and caveats: A further reported finding was that TCR beta sequences accurately predicted the HLA-A and HLA-B alleles for most subjects in the first cohort. Compared with the roughly 700-donor mean, donors in an Asian-associated ancestry cluster had fewer N-insertions in productive TCRs, according to a later genetic analysis. In both the original and validation cohorts, the classifier was reported to diagnose cytomegalovirus status with high specificity and sensitivity. When HLA alleles, especially DR and DQ, strongly co-occurred, attributing TCR associations to individual alleles was difficult. Some IMGT-functional V segments, including TRBV6-2 and TRBV6-3, could not be distinguished by the 87-base-pair reads and were therefore excluded. In a later analysis, over 15,000 TCR beta sequences were associated with specific HLA alleles at a false discovery rate of 0.05. The earlier analysis of 587 of the donors excluded fewer than 20 rarely observed V segments, including chromosome 9 orphons, because counts were too low. In this cohort, only TCR beta chains were sequenced, and detectable features were limited by the absence of alpha or paired-chain data. The authors suggested that the approach could potentially be extended to other disease states and immunological phenotypes. An earlier analysis of approximately 590 of the donors showed that most TCR beta V segments appeared in productive rearrangements either about 90% or about 30% of the time, which broadly matched IMGT annotations. In vitro tests confirmed that a few of the cytomegalovirus-associated TCR beta chains recognize cytomegalovirus antigens. Most CMV-associated TCR beta chains appeared to be HLA-restricted in a later analysis, and the HLA associations seemed to be driven largely by CMV exposure. The study listed 164 TCR beta chains as associated with cytomegalovirus. According to a later analysis, parvovirus B19, influenza, CMV and Epstein-Barr virus appeared linked to several top co-occurrence clusters. In a later analysis, HLA-associated TCR beta chains were found to be more clonally expanded and to have lower generation probabilities than equally common non-associated chains. In a later analysis, TCR association rates were found to vary across HLA loci, with the most associated TCRs seen for DRB1 alleles and the fewest for HLA-C alleles. Linkage disequilibrium might explain the correlated functional status among segregating V segments, but an unknown experimental factor could not be excluded. In a later genetic analysis, a missense DCLRE1C variant was associated with V-gene and J-gene trimming of TCR beta chains, and the association was replicated in an independent cohort. Most TCR sequences were seen in very few donors, while some public TCRs were found in many individuals. HLA typing was unavailable for some donors at each locus, so association tests used only the typed subset. For the cohort, immune exposure information was limited to CMV serostatus. A cluster of highly shared sequence variants was judged likely to represent a technical artifact of the sequencing pipeline. Sequencing depth was assumed to be roughly uniform across donors in the presence/absence analyses, though that assumption may not hold.

CDR1 and CDR2 were assigned from the germline V gene as SGHRS and YFSETQ. The CDR3 runs 13 amino acids, cysteine and phenylalanine included. The CDR3 DNA has 39 bases and is translated from base 1. The junction shows trimming of 9 bases on V and 6 bases on J, and the gene matches do not reach 6 bases of it. This clone appeared a single time. Its antigen is unknown. Base qualities are not recorded, but no much larger clone differs from it by a single base. Receptor amplification or capture employed the immunoSEQ multiplex PCR assay. The multiplex PCR relied on a mix of 60 forward primers for TCR Vbeta segments and 13 reverse primers for TCR Jbeta segments. The CDR3 region of rearranged TCR beta genes was amplified from genomic DNA by a multiplex PCR assay. The Illumina HiSeq System was used to sequence the amplified TCR beta libraries as 87-base-pair reads. In the paper's pipeline: In a later analysis, tens of millions of unique TCR beta chains were counted across the 650 to 700 repertoires, and about 9.9 million of these chains were shared by at least two donors. A nearest-neighbor algorithm error-corrected the raw reads and collapsed the reads into unique sequences, merging closely related sequences to remove PCR and sequencing errors. CDR3 sequences were aligned to IMGT reference sequences to assign V, D and J gene segments. For a sequence to be retained, a match of at least six nucleotides was required to both a V gene segment and a J gene segment. A rearrangement was called productive if the CDR3 had no stop codons and remained in frame with V and J, and every other rearrangement was called non-productive. Following IMGT convention, CDR3 was defined as the stretch from the second conserved V-encoded cysteine up to the conserved J-encoded phenylalanine. In an earlier analysis of more than 550 of the donors, sequences lacking an unambiguous match to a single V gene segment were excluded. An earlier analysis of 587 of the donors classified V segments as functional when productive rearrangements were above 56.7% and as segregating when the standard deviation between donors was above 5%. A statistical classification framework was built for diagnosing cytomegalovirus status from the catalog of TCR beta chain sequences. V and J gene assignment, in a later analysis, came from comparing TCR nucleotide sequences with IMGT/GENE-DB human TR gene sequences. The TCRdist pipeline was used in a later analysis to assign CDR3 sequences and most-parsimonious VDJ recombination scenarios. In a later analysis, each TCR beta chain was defined by its CDR3 amino acid sequence together with its V-gene family, and reads lacking a unique V-gene family were excluded. To address suspected cross-contamination and a sequencing artifact, a later analysis removed over 500 highly shared, low-generation-probability nucleotide sequences. In a later analysis, a clonal expansion index for each public chain was calculated from normalized within-repertoire ranks of inferred template counts. A later analysis computed generation probabilities with a VDJ recombination model fitted to out-of-frame rearrangements, and checked the results against IGoR. Hypergeometric tests were used in a later analysis to score TCR-TCR, TCR-HLA and TCR-CMV co-occurrence, with a repertoire-size bias correction applied to the TCR pairs. To estimate false discovery rates, a later analysis permuted the HLA or CMV assignments 20 times. In a later analysis, co-occurring TCRs were grouped using DBSCAN, and TCRdist sequence similarity was added for clustering within HLA-allele-positive subsets. Repertoires with fewer than 30,000 or more than 120,000 public chains were left out of co-occurrence clustering, as were roughly five repertoires with anomalous nucleotide sharing. This immuneACCESS table, as held by TCRdb, lists in-frame sequences with V and J called but not all clones. Of the missing ones, under half trace to an unresolved V gene in checked studies; the others have no known cause. V and J calls plus clone size are reproduced from that table; the DNA served to infer D and trimming. This sample is represented by 200,000 to 250,000 clones; more than 85% of them were singletons. Approximately 1% of the sample lies in the top ten.

Sequencing was performed on PBMCs. In this chain, TRBV5-1 is recombined with TRBJ2-1, with 10 central nucleotides matching TRBD2. The source is a woman aged 18-30 years in good health and CMV-seronegative. CDR3 region: CAISGGASNEQFF. DNA sequence: TGCGCCATAAGCGGGGGGGCTAGCAATGAGCAGTTCTTC.